Below are 27 T cell receptor beta chains sequenced from a single sample in a study of T cell responses to AZD1222 COVID-19 vaccine. Generated by immunoSEQ multiplex PCR, the TCRdb table keeps only in-frame clones and is missing some. The table shows 100,000 to 110,000 clones, with about 87% occurring only once. The sample here was peripheral blood, taken on day 0 of MenACWY control vaccination. The source is an adult in good health.

The chain has TRBV12-3 or TRBV12-4 and TRBJ2-5; D is unresolved. V gave up 5 bases and J gave up 5 bases, with 9 bases separating them. The CDR3 extends over 12 amino acids. CDR3 in amino acids: CASSGPQETQYF. The DNA of the CDR3 is TGTGCCAGCAGTGGTCCCCAGGAGACCCAGTACTTC.

The V and J genes are TRBV5-6 and TRBJ1-5; possible D gene TRBD1, 5 bases. The V end was cut by 1 base, the J end by 4 bases, with 6 bases between. This CDR3 spans 13 amino acids. Germline values: CDR1 SGHDT, CDR2 YYEEEE. The CDR3 here is CASSLWGNQPQHF. The CDR3 nucleotides are TGTGCCAGCAGCTTGTGGGGGAATCAGCCCCAGCATTTT.

As concerns this clone: The same CDR3 arises from other DNA sequences in this sample as well. V is TRBV28 and J is TRBJ1-1; weak D call: TRBD1 (5 bases). The V and J ends lost 2 bases and 5 bases respectively, with 9 bases between them. Germline V gene sequence: CDR1 MDHEN, CDR2 SYDVKM. The CDR3 totals 13 residues. CDR3 protein: CASSLGGETEAFF. The CDR3 region has the DNA TGTGCCAGCAGTTTAGGGGGGGAGACTGAAGCTTTCTTT. The whole variable domain, remainder taken from reference TRBV28 and TRBJ1-1, is DVKVTQSSRYLVKRTGEKVFLECVQDMDHENMFWYRQDPGLGLRLIYFSYDVKMKEKGDIPEGYSVSREKKERFSLILESASTNQTSMYLCASSLGGETEAFFGQGTRLTVV.

The chain is built from TRBV10-2 and TRBJ1-5, with D unclear. The CDR3 loop spans 13 amino acids. V dropped 7 bases and J dropped 3 bases, with 10 bases sitting between them. The germline gives CDR1 WSHSY, CDR2 SAAADI. CDR3 sequence reads: CASTREYNQPQHF. The CDR3 nucleotides are TGCGCCAGCACCCGCGAGTACAATCAGCCCCAGCATTTT.

V is TRBV7-8 and J is TRBJ2-1; TRBD2 is a possible D gene (6 bases). CDR3 length equals 11 residues. Trimming removed 5 bases from V and 7 bases from J, with 6 bases in between. CDR1 and CDR2 (germline): SGHVS, FQNEAQ. CDR3 in amino acids: CASSRGNEQFF. The CDR3 coding sequence is TGTGCCAGCAGCCGGGGGAATGAGCAGTTCTTC. Drawing the rest from reference TRBV7-8 and TRBJ2-1, the complete variable domain is GAGVSQSPRYKVAKRGQDVALRCDPISGHVSLFWYQQALGQGPEFLTYFQNEAQLDKSGLPSDRFFAERPEGSVSTLKIQRTQQEDSAVYLCASSRGNEQFFGPGTRLTVL.

The rearrangement joins TRBV6-2 or TRBV6-3 to TRBJ1-6; 8 nucleotides match TRBD1. Germline CDR1 reads MNHEY; CDR2 reads SVGEGT. The CDR3 has 14 residues. J gave up 8 bases and V 0 bases, and 0 bases lay outside the gene matches. CDR3 residues: CASSYSRGHSPLHF. CDR3 DNA: TGTGCCAGCAGTTACTCCAGGGGGCATTCACCCCTCCACTTT.

This chain joins TRBV11-1 and TRBJ1-1; D is perhaps TRBD1 (6 bases). Germline V gene data show CDR1 as SGHAT and CDR2 as FQDESV (reference sequence). The V end was cut by 6 bases, the J end by 4 bases, with 15 bases between. This CDR3 is 14 amino acids long. DNA of the CDR3: TGTGCCAGCAGTTCCTGGGGGGCTCGCACTGAAGCTTTCTTT. The encoded protein is CASSSWGARTEAFF.

For this clone: One junction end does not reproduce the germline sequence, and a read error may be involved. The chain is built from TRBV14 and TRBJ2-7; D could derive from TRBD1 or TRBD2 (5 bases each). The CDR3 covers 15 residues. Germline-derived CDR1 and CDR2 are SGHDN and FVKESK. CDR3 loop: CASTQGTGPFYEQYF. The CDR3 coding sequence is TGTGCCAGCACCCAAGGGACGGGGCCATTCTACGAGCAGTACTTC. The full variable domain, with the rest looked up from reference TRBV14 and TRBJ2-7, is EAGVTQFPSHSVIEKGQTVTLRCDPISGHDNLYWYRRVMGKEIKFLLHFVKESKQDESGMPNNRFLAERTGGTYSTLKVQPAELEDSGVYFCASTQGTGPFYEQYFGPGTRLTVT.

The chain couples TRBV7-9 to TRBJ1-2; possibly TRBD1 for D (5 bases). There are 16 residues in the CDR3. Trimming stripped 5 bases from V and 4 bases from J, with 20 bases between. Per germline, CDR1 SEHNR and CDR2 FQNEAQ (reference sequence). The CDR3 DNA sequence: TGTGCCAGCAGCCCTGATGGCAGGGCCTATGGCTATGGCTACACCTTC. Its translation is CASSPDGRAYGYGYTF.

V usage is TRBV29-1 and J usage is TRBJ2-1; D is ambiguous. Per the germline V gene, CDR1 is SQVTM and CDR2 is ANQGSEA. CDR3 length: 13 amino acids. V was shortened by 2 bases and J by 0 bases, with 5 bases between the two germline ends. CDR3: CSVEKSSYNEQFF. The CDR3 DNA reads TGCAGCGTTGAAAAGTCCTCCTACAATGAGCAGTTCTTC.

The V call is TRBV5-1, the J call TRBJ1-3; D is undetermined. The V gene's germline CDR1 is SGHRS and CDR2 YFSETQ. The CDR3 contains 16 residues. The V and J ends lost 1 base and 0 bases respectively, with 11 bases between them. The CDR3 DNA follows: TGCGCCAGCAGCTTGAGGCAACTTAACTCTGGAAACACCATATATTTT. Its protein product is CASSLRQLNSGNTIYF.

The genes are TRBV7-2 and TRBJ2-3; 7 bases map to TRBD1. This CDR3 contains 12 residues. Germline V lookup: CDR1 SGHTA, CDR2 FQGNSA. The V gene end was trimmed by 5 bases and the J gene end by 12 bases; junction bases not matched to a gene: 8. CDR3 coding DNA: TGTGCCAGCAGCCCTTCGGGACAGCGTCAGTATTTT. It codes for CASSPSGQRQYF.

This clone was seen once. The rearrangement uses TRBV6-2 or TRBV6-3 and TRBJ1-1; D is perhaps TRBD1 (5 bases). CDR1 is MNHEY, CDR2 SVGEGT, per germline. This CDR3 is 16 amino acids long. Trimming pared 0 bases from V and 3 bases from J, leaving 14 bases between. CDR3 nucleotides: TGTGCCAGCAGTTACTCGGGGGGACCCACGTACACTGAAGCTTTCTTT. Its translation is CASSYSGGPTYTEAFF.

The chain carries TRBV7-9 and TRBJ2-3; 9 bases match TRBD1. Germline V gene data show CDR1 as SEHNR and CDR2 as FQNEAQ (reference sequence). This CDR3 spans 16 amino acids. V was pared by 2 bases and J by 3 bases, with 6 bases of the junction left unmatched. CDR3: CASSLFGTGYTDTQYF. CDR3 DNA sequence: TGTGCCAGCAGCTTATTTGGGACAGGGTATACAGATACGCAGTATTTT.

The gene calls are TRBV5-1 and TRBJ2-1; maybe TRBD2 (5 bases). The germline CDR1 and CDR2 sequences are SGHRS and YFSETQ. V was pared by 0 bases and J by 4 bases, with 11 bases between. This CDR3 is built from 15 residues. CDR3 sequence: CASSLEGSGYNEQFF. CDR3 DNA: TGCGCCAGCAGCTTGGAGGGTTCGGGATACAATGAGCAGTTCTTC.

The V and J genes are TRBV5-1 and TRBJ1-5; TRBD1 is a possible D gene (5 bases). V dropped 0 bases and J dropped 2 bases, with 9 bases sitting between them. The CDR3 has 15 amino acids. CDR1 is SGHRS, CDR2 YFSETQ, per germline. CDR3 nucleotide sequence: TGCGCCAGCAGCTTGGGGCAGGGCGGCAATCAGCCCCAGCATTTT. This translates into CASSLGQGGNQPQHF.

The chain has TRBV7-2 and TRBJ1-5; D gene ambiguous. Germline V gene data show CDR1 as SGHTA and CDR2 as FQGNSA. Trimming stripped 5 bases from V and 9 bases from J, with 17 bases between. The CDR3 runs to 14 residues. CDR3: CASSHKGEGGPQHF. Here the CDR3 DNA reads TGTGCCAGCAGCCATAAGGGCGAGGGTGGGCCCCAGCATTTT. The full variable domain, rest sourced from reference TRBV7-2 and TRBJ1-5, is GAGVSQSPSNKVTEKGKDVELRCDPISGHTALYWYRQSLGQGLEFLIYFQGNSAPDKSGLPSDRFSAERTGGSVSTLTIQRTQQEDSAVYLCASSHKGEGGPQHFGDGTRLSIL.

V usage is TRBV6-1 and J usage is TRBJ1-5, with D possibly matching TRBD1 (6 bases). V shed 0 bases and J shed 1 base, with 19 bases lying between them. CDR3 length: 19 residues. Germline V gene data show CDR1 as MNHNS and CDR2 as SASEGT. The CDR3 loop reads CASSEADPRGRVSNQPQHF. CDR3 nucleotides: TGTGCCAGCAGTGAAGCGGATCCTCGGGGGCGTGTGAGCAATCAGCCCCAGCATTTT.

In DNA, the CDR3 is TGTGCCATCCTAGGGGCGGCAGGGGTTAACTATGGCTACACCTTC. Encoded protein: CAILGAAGVNYGYTF. This chain uses TRBV10-3 with TRBJ1-2, with D perhaps TRBD1 (6 bases). The V end was cut by 8 bases, the J end by 1 base, with 17 bases between. Germline V gene sequence: CDR1 ENHRY, CDR2 SYGVKD. The CDR3 runs 15 residues.

The V call is TRBV6-2 or TRBV6-3, the J call TRBJ2-1; D is undetermined. The CDR3 sequence is 18 residues long. Looked up from germline, CDR1 is MNHEY and CDR2 is SVGEGT. V was trimmed by 2 bases and J by 0 bases, leaving 17 bases between them. The CDR3 is CASSYEKGRRFSYNEQFF. CDR3 in DNA: TGTGCCAGCAGTTACGAAAAAGGGCGGAGATTCTCCTACAATGAGCAGTTCTTC.

This clone is a singleton in its sample. The chain has TRBV7-8 and TRBJ1-1; 7 bases are a match to TRBD1. V lost 4 bases and J lost 7; bases outside the gene matches: 6. The CDR3 spans 13 residues. CDR1 SGHVS and CDR2 FQNEAQ come from the germline V gene. In DNA form, the CDR3 reads TGTGCCAGCAGCTCCGGACAGGACAGTGAAGCTTTCTTT. Translation: CASSSGQDSEAFF. The variable domain in full, with the rest retrieved from reference TRBV7-8 and TRBJ1-1, is GAGVSQSPRYKVAKRGQDVALRCDPISGHVSLFWYQQALGQGPEFLTYFQNEAQLDKSGLPSDRFFAERPEGSVSTLKIQRTQQEDSAVYLCASSSGQDSEAFFGQGTRLTVV.

This clone was detected once. The rearrangement joins TRBV18 to TRBJ1-2, with a weak D call TRBD1 (6 bases). This CDR3 is 12 amino acids long. CDR1 is KGHSH and CDR2 is LQKENI in the germline V gene. Trimming took off 1 base at V and 6 bases at J, with 6 bases between the two ends. The CDR3 loop reads CASSPRTDGYTF. CDR3 DNA sequence: TGTGCCAGCTCACCACGGACAGATGGCTACACCTTC.

The chain employs TRBV5-1 and TRBJ1-2; maybe TRBD1 (6 bases). Germline CDR1 SGHRS, CDR2 YFSETQ. The V end was cut by 2 bases, the J end by 2 bases, with 10 bases between. The length of the CDR3 is 14 residues. As DNA, the CDR3 is TGCGCCAGCAGCTTACGGGGGGCGAACTATGGCTACACCTTC. This sequence encodes CASSLRGANYGYTF.

The V gene is TRBV10-3, the J gene TRBJ2-7, with TRBD1 matching over 10 bases. The CDR3 covers 14 residues. Germline V CDR1 and CDR2: ENHRY, SYGVKD. V lost 6 bases, J lost 2 bases, and 4 bases stayed unmatched. The CDR3: CAIRDRGKAYEQYF. CDR3 in DNA: TGTGCCATCAGGGACAGGGGGAAGGCCTACGAGCAGTACTTC.

The rearrangement joins TRBV10-3 to TRBJ1-4, with no clear D. Germline assignment: CDR1 ENHRY and CDR2 SYGVKD. This CDR3 has 13 amino acids. Trimming shortened V by 5 bases and J by 5 bases, and 9 bases separated the two germline ends. CDR3 amino acids: CAISLDPNEKLFF. CDR3 bases: TGTGCCATCAGTTTGGACCCCAATGAAAAACTGTTTTTT.

The chain links TRBV7-8 to TRBJ1-1, with D perhaps matching TRBD1 (5 bases). Germline lookup yields CDR1 SGHVS and CDR2 FQNEAQ. The ends were cut back, 3 bases at V and 4 bases at J, with 12 bases in the middle. CDR3 length: 14 amino acids. For the CDR3, the DNA is TGTGCCAGCAGCTTGGGGGAAAGCGTCACTGAAGCTTTCTTT. This encodes CASSLGESVTEAFF.

The rearrangement uses TRBV7-9 and TRBJ2-1; 10 bases match TRBD2. J lost 5 bases, V lost 4 bases, and 11 bases had no gene match. CDR3 size: 17 residues. Germline V gene data show CDR1 as SEHNR and CDR2 as FQNEAQ (reference sequence). The CDR3 sequence: CASSWASGSHGDNEQFF. CDR3 nucleotides: TGTGCCAGCAGCTGGGCTAGCGGGAGTCATGGGGACAATGAGCAGTTCTTC.